The 15 T cell receptor beta chains below were found in one sample sequenced in a study of T cells in Graves' hyperthyroidism and ophthalmopathy. The investigators amplified TCR beta CDR3 regions from RNA transcripts. The primer set for the first-round RT-PCR of the TCR CDR3 was HTBI. One entry per CDR3 protein, called by TCRdb with MiXCR from the multiplex PCR reads. The sample has about 500,000 distinct CDR3 sequences; under 15% are singletons. The sequencing input was blood. The receptors stem from a woman under 30 with Graves' hyperthyroidism.

This clonotype was observed many times. The chain links TRBV18 to TRBJ2-7, with D possibly being TRBD1 (6 bases). The CDR3 loop spans 14 amino acids. CDR1 is KGHSH, CDR2 LQKENI, per germline. The germline V and J ends were trimmed by 2 bases and 2 bases, with 10 bases remaining between them. The CDR3 nucleotides are TGTGCCAGCTCACCAGAGACAGGAGCCTACGAGCAGTACTTC. This translates into CASSPETGAYEQYF. Combining the CDR3 with reference TRBV18 and TRBJ2-7 gives the whole variable domain NAGVMQNPRHLVRRRGQEARLRCSPMKGHSHVYWYRQLPEEGLKFMVYLQKENIIDESGMPKERFSAEFPKEGPSILRIQQVVRGDSAAYFCASSPETGAYEQYFGPGTRLTVT.

Details on this clonotype: A junction end diverges from the germline sequence, so it may reflect a read error. The chain is built from TRBV12-3 or TRBV12-4 and TRBJ1-5, with TRBD1 as a possible D gene (6 bases). There are 16 residues in the CDR3. This CDR3 reads CTSTVGAARGNQPQHF. The CDR3 nucleotides are TGTACCAGCACTGTGGGGGCAGCCCGTGGCAATCAGCCCCAGCATTTT.

This clonotype showed up many times. The chain employs TRBV25-1 and TRBJ2-1; D not certain. Germline loops: CDR1 MGHDK, CDR2 SYGVNS. The CDR3 sequence is 16 residues long. V was shortened by 5 bases and J by 3 bases, with 17 bases between the two germline ends. The CDR3 DNA sequence: TGTGCCAGCAGTCCCCCCCTATCCAGCCACTACAATGAGCAGTTCTTC. This encodes CASSPPLSSHYNEQFF.

This clonotype was picked up many times. The chain carries TRBV20-1 and TRBJ2-2; D remains unclear. CDR3 length equals 13 residues. V gave up 1 base and J gave up 8 bases, with 11 bases separating them. Per germline, CDR1 DFQATT and CDR2 SNEGSKA (reference sequence). The CDR3 region is CSARGPRIGELFF. CDR3 in DNA: TGCAGTGCTAGAGGACCGAGAATAGGGGAGCTGTTTTTT.

This clonotype was seen at least ten times. The chain combines TRBV19 with TRBJ2-1; 12 nucleotides match TRBD2. From germline, CDR1 is LNHDA and CDR2 SQIVND (reference sequence). This CDR3 contains 16 residues. The V gene end was trimmed by 4 bases and the J gene end by 8 bases; junction bases not matched to a gene: 9. CDR3 sequence (DNA): TGTGCCAGTAGTACCTCCCTAGCGGGAGGGATCGATGAGCAGTTCTTC. Its translation: CASSTSLAGGIDEQFF.

This clonotype was counted at least ten times. The chain uses TRBV20-1 and TRBJ2-2, with 11 nucleotides matching TRBD2. Germline lookup yields CDR1 DFQATT and CDR2 SNEGSKA (reference sequence). J was trimmed by 4 bases and V by 4 bases; bases with no gene match: 2. The CDR3 extends over 14 amino acids. CDR3 nucleotides: TGCAGTGCTATTAGCGGGAGGGGCACCGGGGAGCTGTTTTTT. This translates into CSAISGRGTGELFF.

This sequence joins TRBV3-1 and TRBJ1-1; D is undetermined. The CDR3 runs to 13 residues. The V and J ends lost 3 bases and 3 bases respectively, with 8 bases between them. The V gene's germline CDR1 is LGHDT and CDR2 YNNKEL (reference sequence). CDR3 nucleotides: TGTGCCAGCAGCCAGACCCGGGACACTGAAGCTTTCTTT. Protein: CASSQTRDTEAFF.

The sample holds many counts of this clonotype. V gene TRBV19 combines with J gene TRBJ1-5; 7 bases line up with TRBD1. With V trimmed by 1 base and J by 5 bases, 2 bases remained unmatched. The CDR3 has 14 amino acids. Germline V lookup: CDR1 LNHDA, CDR2 SQIVND (reference sequence). Here the CDR3 DNA reads TGTGCCAGTAGTATAGGACAGGGCGATCAGCCCCAGCATTTT. This encodes CASSIGQGDQPQHF.

This clonotype was seen at least ten times. The V gene is TRBV4-1, the J gene TRBJ1-5; 10 bases map to TRBD1. The germline gives CDR1 MGHRA, CDR2 YSYEKL. This CDR3 is 15 amino acids long. V dropped 0 bases and J dropped 6; count of bases not matched to a gene: 2. The CDR3 DNA reads TGCGCCAGCAGCCAAGACTGGACAGGGGGTCAGCCCCAGCATTTT. Translated, it gives CASSQDWTGGQPQHF.

This clonotype appeared many times. The chain joins TRBV11-3 to TRBJ1-1; no clear D gene. V lost 2 bases and J lost 0, with 10 bases in between. The CDR3 extends over 15 amino acids. CDR1 and CDR2 (germline): SGHNT, YENEEA. CDR3 sequence reads: CASSLYGDLNTEAFF. For the CDR3, the DNA is TGTGCCAGCAGCTTATACGGAGACCTGAACACTGAAGCTTTCTTT.

There are many counts of this clonotype. This chain uses TRBV30 with TRBJ2-3, with D uncertain. The V gene's germline CDR1 is GTSNPN and CDR2 SVGIG (reference sequence). CDR3 length: 12 residues. Trimming left V 2 bases short and J 2 bases short, with 5 bases between. The CDR3 DNA is TGTGCCTGGAGTCCTTCCACAGATACGCAGTATTTT. This codes for CAWSPSTDTQYF.

The sample holds many counts of this clonotype. The rearrangement joins TRBV24-1 to TRBJ2-3; 7 bases match TRBD1. CDR1 and CDR2 from the germline V gene are KGHDR and SFDVKD. V lost 5 bases, J lost 2 bases, and 18 bases stayed unmatched. The CDR3 spans 19 residues. The CDR3: CATSGLASRDRENTDTQYF. CDR3 sequence (DNA): TGTGCCACCAGTGGCCTCGCCAGTAGGGACAGAGAAAACACAGATACGCAGTATTTT.

The chain recombines TRBV20-1 with TRBJ1-6; 12 bases line up with TRBD1. This CDR3 spans 17 amino acids. Germline V gene data show CDR1 as DFQATT and CDR2 as SNEGSKA (reference sequence). The J segment lost 7 bases and the V segment lost 2 bases, leaving 9 bases of the junction unmatched. The CDR3, as DNA: TGCAGTGCTAGACGGGACAGGGGGCGCTTGGGCAATTCACCCCTCCACTTT. This codes for CSARRDRGRLGNSPLHF.

This clonotype came up many times. The genes are TRBV24-1 and TRBJ2-2; maybe TRBD2 (6 bases). The ends were cut back, 1 base at V and 3 bases at J, with 11 bases in the middle. The CDR3 has 16 residues. CDR1 is KGHDR and CDR2 is SFDVKD in the germline V gene. The CDR3 sequence: CATSDFDGRYTGELFF. In nucleotides, the CDR3 is TGTGCCACCAGTGATTTCGACGGGAGATACACCGGGGAGCTGTTTTTT.

As for this clonotype: With a much larger clone just one base away, this may be a read error. V is TRBV9 and J is TRBJ1-5; 8 nucleotides align to TRBD1. The V and J ends lost 7 bases and 6 bases, in that order; junction bases with no gene match: 9. Germline V gene sequence: CDR1 SGDLS, CDR2 YYNGEE. CDR3 length: 14 residues. The CDR3: CASGQGQGRQPQHF. CDR3 in DNA: TGTGCCAGCGGCCAAGGACAGGGACGTCAGCCCCAGCATTTT.